A single sample is the source of the 24 T cell receptor beta chains below, sequenced in a study of shared clonotypes between healthy human individuals. Method: immunoSEQ multiplex PCR; TCRdb's copy keeps in-frame clones and lacks some. The profile shows about 1.1 million clones, 60% to 80% of them singletons. The sample was memory CD4+ T cells from PBMCs. The subset was: CD45RA-negative fraction. All receptors derive from a man younger than 30 in good health. Some clones in this sample may be carry-over from other donors' samples.

The rearrangement links TRBV7-2 to TRBJ1-2; D remains ambiguous. Germline CDR1 and CDR2: SGHTA and FQGNSA. The CDR3 extends over 14 amino acids. Trimming shortened V by 5 bases and J by 7 bases, and 17 bases separated the two germline ends. Written as DNA, the CDR3 is TGTGCCAGCAGCGCAGATGTCTTCGTAGTTGGCTACACCTTC. Amino acid sequence: CASSADVFVVGYTF.

This clone has only one observation. This chain links TRBV25-1 with TRBJ2-7; 7 bases are shared with TRBD1. V lost 1 base, J lost 5 bases, and 11 bases stayed unmatched. The germline gives CDR1 MGHDK, CDR2 SYGVNS. The CDR3 spans 16 residues. DNA for the CDR3: TGTGCCAGCAGTGAATCCCGGACAGGCCGGGTGGACGAGCAGTACTTC. This translates into CASSESRTGRVDEQYF.

This CDR3 reads CASSLTQRNEQFF. The DNA of the CDR3 is TGTGCCAGCAGTTTAACTCAACGCAATGAGCAGTTCTTC. The chain carries TRBV28 and TRBJ2-1; D ambiguous. V was clipped by 2 bases and J by 6 bases, with 8 bases between them. The CDR3 loop spans 13 amino acids. The germline CDR1 and CDR2 sequences are MDHEN and SYDVKM.

The V call is TRBV6-5, the J call TRBJ2-4, with 9 nucleotides matching TRBD1. J gave up 3 bases and V 6 bases, and 3 bases lay outside the gene matches. CDR1 MNHEY and CDR2 SVGAGI come from the germline V gene. This CDR3 region has 14 residues. Here the CDR3 DNA reads TGTGCCAGCAGACAGGGGGCTAACAAAAACATTCAGTACTTC. This sequence encodes CASRQGANKNIQYF.

The rearrangement uses TRBV10-3 and TRBJ2-7; perhaps TRBD2 as D (6 bases). V lost 2 bases and J 6 bases, leaving 11 bases between the germline ends. Germline V gene data show CDR1 as ENHRY and CDR2 as SYGVKD. CDR3 size: 13 residues. CDR3 nucleotide sequence: TGTGCCATCAGTGAGAAGAGGGAGGCCGAGCAGTACTTC. Translated, it gives CAISEKREAEQYF.

J is TRBJ2-7 and V is TRBV5-6; D is perhaps TRBD1 (5 bases). Trimming took 0 bases from V and 4 from J, leaving 17 bases between them. The CDR3 loop spans 16 amino acids. CDR1 is SGHDT and CDR2 is YYEEEE in the germline V gene. This chain's CDR3 is CASSLGQTIRIYEQYF. CDR3 in DNA: TGTGCCAGCAGCTTGGGACAGACCATACGGATTTACGAGCAGTACTTC.

In this sample, this clone turned up once. The CDR3 nucleotides read TGTGCCAGCAGTTTTGGGTCCTACGAGCAGTACTTC. Protein sequence: CASSFGSYEQYF. The V call is TRBV2, the J call TRBJ2-7; D unclear. Germline values: CDR1 SNHLY, CDR2 FYNNEI. The germline V and J ends were trimmed by 5 bases and 1 base, with 6 bases remaining between them. The CDR3 has 12 residues.

The chain couples TRBV9 to TRBJ1-4, with D unresolved. Germline loops: CDR1 SGDLS, CDR2 YYNGEE. This CDR3 spans 15 amino acids. Trimming pared 4 bases from V and 6 bases from J, leaving 16 bases between. The CDR3 DNA sequence: TGTGCCAGCAGCACATCGGTAGGTCCGGATGAAAAACTGTTTTTT. Amino acid sequence: CASSTSVGPDEKLFF.

In this sample, this clone turned up a few times. The chain has TRBV2 and TRBJ2-3; the D is unclear. Germline assignment: CDR1 SNHLY and CDR2 FYNNEI. Between the trimmed V and J ends, which lost 6 bases and 2 bases, there was a span of 15 bases. The CDR3 contains 15 residues. Here the CDR3 DNA reads TGTGCCAGCAGCCCCGGGTGGTTCCCCACAGATACGCAGTATTTT. This codes for CASSPGWFPTDTQYF. Together with reference TRBV2 and TRBJ2-3, the CDR3 gives the full variable domain: EPEVTQTPSHQVTQMGQEVILRCVPISNHLYFYWYRQILGQKVEFLVSFYNNEISEKSEIFDDQFSVERPDGSNFTLKIRSTKLEDSAMYFCASSPGWFPTDTQYFGPGTRLTVL.

Only a few counts were recorded for this clone. The V gene is TRBV7-9, the J gene TRBJ1-2; weak D call: TRBD1 (5 bases). Germline V gene lookup returns CDR1 SEHNR and CDR2 FQNEAQ (reference sequence). The CDR3 runs to 14 residues. The V end was cut by 2 bases, the J end by 7 bases, with 14 bases between. The DNA of the CDR3 is TGTGCCAGCAGCTTAATGTCGGGGGTCGGTGGCTACACCTTC. This gives the protein CASSLMSGVGGYTF.

Notes on this clone: Other DNA sequences from this sample encode an identical CDR3 as well. V gene TRBV20-1 combines with J gene TRBJ2-7; D unclear. Trimming removed 5 bases at V and 5 bases at J, with 10 bases between. In germline, CDR1 is DFQATT, CDR2 SNEGSKA (reference sequence). CDR3 size: 11 residues. The CDR3 DNA sequence: TGCAGTGCTCCTGGATCCCACGAGCAGTACTTC. Residues: CSAPGSHEQYF.

V is TRBV14 and J is TRBJ2-1, with 10 bases identical to TRBD2. The CDR3 sequence is 18 residues long. Germline CDR1 reads SGHDN; CDR2 reads FVKESK. Trimming cost V 1 base and J 8 bases; bases outside gene matches: 14. CDR3 sequence (DNA): TGTGCCAGCAGCCAAGGCGCCGGACTAGCGGTTATGGGCGATGAGCAGTTCTTC. Translation: CASSQGAGLAVMGDEQFF.

The chain is built from TRBV10-3 and TRBJ2-5; perhaps TRBD2 as D (5 bases). CDR1 is ENHRY, CDR2 SYGVKD, per germline. The CDR3 runs to 13 residues. V shed 4 bases and J shed 3 bases, with 9 bases lying between them. The CDR3 nucleotides are TGTGCCATCAGTGTCAGAGCGGAAGAGACCCAGTACTTC. Amino acids: CAISVRAEETQYF.

The rearrangement uses TRBV2 and TRBJ2-2, with 12 nucleotides matching TRBD2. V lost 5 bases and J lost 7; bases outside the gene matches: 5. Germline V lookup: CDR1 SNHLY, CDR2 FYNNEI. The CDR3 extends over 15 amino acids. The CDR3 loop is CASSRPTSGSGELFF. CDR3 in DNA: TGTGCCAGCAGTCGCCCGACTAGCGGGAGCGGGGAGCTGTTTTTT.

The chain couples TRBV27 to TRBJ1-1, with D perhaps matching TRBD1 (5 bases). Trimming pared 7 bases from V and 2 bases from J, leaving 14 bases between. CDR1 and CDR2 from the germline V gene are MNHEY and SMNVEV (reference sequence). The CDR3 has 14 residues. The CDR3 region is CASTPPGGNTEAFF. The CDR3 DNA reads as TGTGCCAGCACTCCTCCCGGGGGTAACACTGAAGCTTTCTTT.

The gene calls are TRBV19 and TRBJ1-1; 7 positions match TRBD1. This CDR3 spans 14 amino acids. Trimming at V came to 5 bases and at J to 8 bases, leaving 11 bases not matched to a gene. Germline assignment: CDR1 LNHDA and CDR2 SQIVND (reference sequence). CDR3 amino acids: CASSDGTVRGEAFF. For the CDR3, the DNA is TGTGCCAGTAGTGACGGGACAGTTCGCGGGGAAGCTTTCTTT.

The CDR3 region is CAIGRGAGSEKLFF. The CDR3 DNA sequence: TGTGCCATCGGCCGGGGGGCCGGGAGTGAAAAACTGTTTTTT. The chain joins TRBV10-3 to TRBJ1-4; possibly TRBD1 for D (6 bases). Germline V CDR1 and CDR2: ENHRY, SYGVKD. The CDR3 loop spans 14 amino acids. V dropped 8 bases and J dropped 7 bases, with 17 bases sitting between them.

There are a few counts of this clone. The chain couples TRBV7-2 to TRBJ2-7; D perhaps matches TRBD1 (6 bases). Trimming pared 2 bases from V and 5 bases from J, leaving 7 bases between. The CDR3 is 12 residues long. Germline CDR1 and CDR2: SGHTA and FQGNSA. The CDR3 DNA sequence: TGTGCCAGCAGCTTAAACAGGGACGAGCAGTACTTC. Residues: CASSLNRDEQYF.

The rearrangement joins TRBV28 to TRBJ2-7; D is unclear. The CDR3 loop spans 14 amino acids. V lost 2 bases to trimming and J lost 7 bases, with 15 bases between them. Germline-derived CDR1 and CDR2 are MDHEN and SYDVKM. The CDR3 is CASSLRNRGREQYF. DNA for the CDR3: TGTGCCAGCAGTTTACGGAACAGAGGACGGGAGCAGTACTTC.

J is TRBJ2-1 and V is TRBV29-1, with D hard to call. Trimming took 4 bases from V and 4 from J, leaving 8 bases between them. CDR1 SQVTM and CDR2 ANQGSEA come from the germline V gene. CDR3 length: 12 amino acids. CDR3 sequence: CSVVVWYNEQFF. The CDR3, as DNA: TGCAGCGTTGTAGTTTGGTACAATGAGCAGTTCTTC.

CDR3 DNA sequence: TGTGCCAGCAGACCACGGGTTAACTCCATGCCCGCTTGGGACACAGATACGCAGTATTTT. Its protein product is CASRPRVNSMPAWDTDTQYF. The chain uses TRBV4-2 and TRBJ2-3; D is undetermined. Germline V gene data show CDR1 as LGHNA and CDR2 as YNFKEQ. The CDR3 consists of 20 residues. V shed 6 bases and J shed 2 bases, with 30 bases lying between them.

In this sample, this clone turned up once. This likely stems from a read error, as it lies one base from a far larger clone. The chain links TRBV7-3 to TRBJ2-1; maybe TRBD1 (6 bases). With 4 bases removed from V and 0 bases from J, the gap between germline ends came to 10 bases. Germline V lookup: CDR1 SGHTA, CDR2 FQGTGA. This CDR3 region has 15 residues. The CDR3 nucleotides read TGTGCCAGCAGCTCCCAGGGGAGCTCCTACAATGAGCAGTTCTTC. Its protein product is CASSSQGSSYNEQFF.

This chain connects TRBV4-3 to TRBJ2-1; D not certain. The CDR3 loop spans 17 amino acids. Trimming left V 0 bases short and J 0 bases short, with 12 bases between. The V gene's germline CDR1 is LGHNA and CDR2 YSLEER. Written as DNA, the CDR3 is TGCGCCAGCAGCCAAGAGCACACAGAAGGCTCCTACAATGAGCAGTTCTTC. Translation: CASSQEHTEGSYNEQFF.

This clone was counted a few times. The rearrangement links TRBV14 to TRBJ2-3; the D is unclear. V lost 5 bases to trimming and J lost 4 bases, with 10 bases between them. From germline, CDR1 is SGHDN and CDR2 FVKESK. This CDR3 is 13 amino acids long. The DNA of the CDR3 is TGTGCCAGCAGCTCCACCGGTGCAGATACGCAGTATTTT. Protein sequence: CASSSTGADTQYF.